This TCR beta chain was documented in a study of blood T cell repertoires in COVID-19. Study information: Spain, Italy and the United States supplied samples that represented acute and convalescent COVID-19. Nucleic acid was either cDNA or gDNA, and it came from T cells, B-cell-depleted T cells, or PBMCs.

Germline CDR1 reads MGHDK; CDR2 reads SYGVNS. This CDR3 is 16 amino acids long. V trimming: 5 bases; J trimming: 3 bases; junction bases outside the gene matches: 10. Sequencing was performed with immunoSEQ multiplex PCR; in TCRdb, only in-frame clones are kept and a portion is missing. Among over 70,000 clones listed, 84% were seen once. The V call is TRBV25-1, the J call TRBJ2-5; 9 nucleotides match TRBD2. This sequence was found in a human donor in a cohort sampled during active COVID-19. What was sequenced was peripheral blood. Written as DNA, the CDR3 is TGTGCCAGCAGTCCAGTTCGCGGGGGGGCGAAAGAGACCCAGTACTTC. It translates to CASSPVRGGAKETQYF.